The entry that follows covers one T cell receptor beta chain sequence. The clone's antigen remains unknown. The sample holds no much larger clone one base away, and base qualities are not on file. The data were taken from a study of control samples from healthy donors and cancer patients (dated by TCRdb to 2020 to 2021). Library preparation used the immunoSEQ multiplex PCR assay. TCRdb took over this immuneACCESS table, retaining in-frame rearrangements with V and J assigned. Such tables are incomplete; in checked studies, under half of the missing clones stem from an unresolved V gene, and the remainder is unexplained. The sample has roughly 88,000 clones on record, 91% of them singletons. The ten largest make up nearly 0.95% of the sample. Sequenced input: blood. The receptor's source is a woman between 25 and 40 years old in good health.

The nucleotide sequence reads TGCGCCAGCAGCTTGGACCTGGGACAGGGTAAAACTGAAGCTTTCTTT. It codes for CASSLDLGQGKTEAFF. The chain is assembled from TRBV5-1 and TRBJ1-1; 9 bases in the junction line up with TRBD1. V has 0 bases trimmed and J has 5 bases trimmed; junction bases matching no gene number 8. The CDR3 covers 16 residues, taking in both the cysteine and the phenylalanine. Only CDR3 DNA remains: 48 bases, in frame from the first base. The germline V gene provides CDR1 SGHRS and CDR2 YFSETQ.